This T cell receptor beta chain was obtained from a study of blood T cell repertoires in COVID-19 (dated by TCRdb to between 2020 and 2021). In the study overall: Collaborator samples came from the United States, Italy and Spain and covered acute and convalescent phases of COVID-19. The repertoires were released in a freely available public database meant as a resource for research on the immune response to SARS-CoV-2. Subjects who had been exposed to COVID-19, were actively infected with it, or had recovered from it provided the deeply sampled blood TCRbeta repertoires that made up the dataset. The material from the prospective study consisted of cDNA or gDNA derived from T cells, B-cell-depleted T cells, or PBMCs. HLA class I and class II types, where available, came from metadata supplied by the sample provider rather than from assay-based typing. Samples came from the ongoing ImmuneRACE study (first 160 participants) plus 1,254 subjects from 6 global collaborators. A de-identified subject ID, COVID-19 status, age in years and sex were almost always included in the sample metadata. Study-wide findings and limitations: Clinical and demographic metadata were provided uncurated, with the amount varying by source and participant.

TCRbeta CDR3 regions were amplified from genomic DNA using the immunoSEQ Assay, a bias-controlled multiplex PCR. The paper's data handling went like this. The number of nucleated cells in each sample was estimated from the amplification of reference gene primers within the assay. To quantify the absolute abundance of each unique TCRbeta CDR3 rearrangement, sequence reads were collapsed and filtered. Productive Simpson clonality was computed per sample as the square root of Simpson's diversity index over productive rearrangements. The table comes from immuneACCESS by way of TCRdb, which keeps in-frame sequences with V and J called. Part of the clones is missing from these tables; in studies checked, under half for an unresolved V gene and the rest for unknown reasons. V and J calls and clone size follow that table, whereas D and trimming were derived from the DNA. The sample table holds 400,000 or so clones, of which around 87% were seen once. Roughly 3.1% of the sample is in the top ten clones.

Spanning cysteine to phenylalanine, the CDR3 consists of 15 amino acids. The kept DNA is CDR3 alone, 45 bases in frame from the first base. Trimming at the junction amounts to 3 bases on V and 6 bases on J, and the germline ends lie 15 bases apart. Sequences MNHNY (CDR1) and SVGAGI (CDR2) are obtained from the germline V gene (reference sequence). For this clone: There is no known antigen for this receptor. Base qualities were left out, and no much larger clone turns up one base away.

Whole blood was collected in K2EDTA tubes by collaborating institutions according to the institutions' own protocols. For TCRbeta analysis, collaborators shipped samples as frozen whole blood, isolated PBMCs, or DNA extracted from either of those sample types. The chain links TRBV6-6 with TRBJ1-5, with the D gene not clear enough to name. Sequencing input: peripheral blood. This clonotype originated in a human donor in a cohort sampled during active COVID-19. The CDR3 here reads CASSYPGSESQPQHF. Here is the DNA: TGTGCCAGCAGTTATCCTGGGAGTGAAAGTCAGCCCCAGCATTTT.